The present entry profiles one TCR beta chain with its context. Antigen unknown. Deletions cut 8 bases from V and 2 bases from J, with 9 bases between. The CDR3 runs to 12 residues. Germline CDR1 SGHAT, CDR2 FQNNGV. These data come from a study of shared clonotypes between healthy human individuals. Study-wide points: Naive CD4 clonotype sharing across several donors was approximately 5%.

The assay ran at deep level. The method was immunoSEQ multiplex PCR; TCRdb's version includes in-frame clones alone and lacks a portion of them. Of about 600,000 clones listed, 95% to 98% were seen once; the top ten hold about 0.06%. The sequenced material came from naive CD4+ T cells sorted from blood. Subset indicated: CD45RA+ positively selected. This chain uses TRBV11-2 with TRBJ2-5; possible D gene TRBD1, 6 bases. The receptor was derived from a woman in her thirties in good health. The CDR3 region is CASGGGQETQYF. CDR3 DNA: TGTGCCAGCGGGGGCGGACAAGAGACCCAGTACTTC.